This TCR beta chain was identified in a study of cytomegalovirus exposure and HLA in healthy donors. This PCR relied on a set of 60 Vbeta primers and 13 Jbeta primers. Generated by immunoSEQ multiplex PCR, the TCRdb table keeps only in-frame clones and is missing some. The table has some 180,000 clones, 75% seen once. As concerns this clone: Antigen specificity is unknown.

Study results and caveats: According to an earlier analysis, most TCR beta V segments yielded productive rearrangements about 90% or about 30% of the time. Sequences of the TCR beta chain were said to predict the HLA-A and HLA-B alleles of most subjects accurately.

The TCR originated in a male donor in good health and CMV-seronegative. The sample consisted of PBMCs.

The CDR3 sequence: CAGGSGSYNEQFF. The DNA of the CDR3 is TGTGCTGGGGGTAGCGGGTCCTACAATGAGCAGTTCTTC. The chain has TRBV28 and TRBJ2-1; 7 nucleotides align to TRBD2. From germline, CDR1 is MDHEN and CDR2 SYDVKM. The CDR3 extends over 13 amino acids.